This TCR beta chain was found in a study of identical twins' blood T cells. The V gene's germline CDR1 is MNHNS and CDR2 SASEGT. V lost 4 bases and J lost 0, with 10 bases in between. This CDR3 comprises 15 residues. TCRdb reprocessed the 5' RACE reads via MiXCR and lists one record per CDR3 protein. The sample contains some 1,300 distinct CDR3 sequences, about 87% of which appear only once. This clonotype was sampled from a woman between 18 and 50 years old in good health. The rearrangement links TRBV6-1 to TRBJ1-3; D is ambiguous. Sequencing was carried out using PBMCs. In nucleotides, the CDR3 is TGTGCCAGCAGTGTTGGACCGAGCTCTGGAAACACCATATATTTT. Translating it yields CASSVGPSSGNTIYF.